The 31 T cell receptor beta chains below all came from one sample that was sequenced in a study of neurological immune-mediated disorders. Each CDR3 protein gets one entry after TCRdb re-called the 5' RACE reads with MiXCR. Among about 60,000 distinct CDR3 sequences listed, around 3.9% were seen once. Sequencing was carried out using PBMCs. All receptors derive from a man between 25 and 39 years old with multiple sclerosis.

This clonotype was seen ten or more times. The chain recombines TRBV27 with TRBJ1-2; no firm D call. Trimming took off 3 bases at V and 4 bases at J, with 9 bases between the two ends. Germline CDR1 and CDR2: MNHEY and SMNVEV (reference sequence). This CDR3 region has 13 residues. The CDR3 is CASSFVPTYGYTF. The DNA for the CDR3 is TGTGCCAGCAGTTTTGTACCGACCTATGGCTACACCTTC.

This clonotype was detected many times. The chain has TRBV3-1 and TRBJ1-5; 9 nucleotides agree with TRBD1. The germline V gene has CDR1 LGHDT and CDR2 YNNKEL (reference sequence). Trimming cost V 1 base and J 6 bases; bases outside gene matches: 10. CDR3 length equals 17 residues. CDR3 coding DNA: TGTGCCAGCAGCCAAGTGTTCCGGGACAGGGTGTTTCAGCCCCAGCATTTT. Protein: CASSQVFRDRVFQPQHF.

In its sample, this clonotype was seen many times. V is TRBV12-3 or TRBV12-4 and J is TRBJ1-1; D unclear. The CDR3 contains 14 residues. With 3 bases removed from V and 4 bases from J, the gap between germline ends came to 12 bases. DNA for the CDR3: TGTGCCAGCAGTTTCGAGGACTCCCTCACTGAAGCTTTCTTT. Protein: CASSFEDSLTEAFF.

The sample holds many counts of this clonotype. The genes are TRBV20-1 and TRBJ2-7, with D possibly being TRBD2 (5 bases). From germline, CDR1 is DFQATT and CDR2 SNEGSKA (reference sequence). The germline V and J ends were trimmed by 3 bases and 0 bases, with 15 bases remaining between them. The CDR3 covers 15 residues. For the CDR3, the DNA is TGCAGTGCTAGGTTAGCCGGGATCTTCTCCTACGAGCAGTACTTC. It yields the protein CSARLAGIFSYEQYF.

This clonotype was seen many times. This chain joins TRBV5-8 and TRBJ2-7; 10 nucleotides align to TRBD2. CDR1 and CDR2 from the germline V gene are SGHTS and YDEGEE. J was trimmed by 4 bases and V by 5 bases; bases with no gene match: 15. The CDR3 runs to 17 residues. This CDR3 is CASSFRTSGESPYEQYF. CDR3 nucleotides: TGTGCCAGCAGTTTCCGGACTAGCGGCGAATCTCCGTACGAGCAGTACTTC.

This clonotype was detected a few times. V and J are TRBV29-1 and TRBJ1-1; TRBD1 matches 7 bases. The CDR3 runs 13 residues. CDR1 SQVTM and CDR2 ANQGSEA come from the germline V gene. The V gene end was trimmed by 7 bases and the J gene end by 3 bases; junction bases not matched to a gene: 8. CDR3 loop: CSAPLGQDTEAFF. CDR3 bases: TGCAGCGCCCCCTTAGGACAGGACACTGAAGCTTTCTTT.

This clonotype has at least ten counts. The chain combines TRBV20-1 with TRBJ1-1; D not resolved. From germline, CDR1 is DFQATT and CDR2 SNEGSKA (reference sequence). The CDR3 consists of 13 residues. V was cut by 5 bases and J by 1 base, with 11 bases left in between. The CDR3 loop is CSAQTGWNTEAFF. DNA of the CDR3: TGCAGTGCTCAAACGGGGTGGAACACTGAAGCTTTCTTT.

This clonotype came up many times. CDR3 in DNA: TGCAGTGCAACGACAGGGCACGAGCAGTTCTTC. This translates into CSATTGHEQFF. The V gene is TRBV20-1, the J gene TRBJ2-1; 7 bases map to TRBD1. The CDR3 is 11 residues long. V lost 6 bases and J lost 10; bases outside the gene matches: 6. Germline-derived CDR1 and CDR2 are DFQATT and SNEGSKA (reference sequence).

This clonotype was seen at least ten times. This chain connects TRBV18 to TRBJ1-2; 8 bases are shared with TRBD1. CDR1 is KGHSH, CDR2 LQKENI, per germline. J lost 3 bases, V lost 1 base, and 1 base had no gene match. The CDR3 is made up of 14 amino acids. Here the CDR3 reads CASSPQDRDYGYTF. For the CDR3, the DNA is TGTGCCAGCTCACCACAGGACAGGGACTATGGCTACACCTTC.

This chain connects TRBV28 to TRBJ1-1; D ambiguous. Per the germline V gene, CDR1 is MDHEN and CDR2 is SYDVKM. The CDR3 covers 14 residues. V was cut by 1 base and J by 1 base, with 7 bases left in between. In DNA, the CDR3 is TGTGCCAGCAGTTTATATACCGAGAACACTGAAGCTTTCTTT. It codes for CASSLYTENTEAFF.

This clonotype was recorded at least ten times. The genes are TRBV28 and TRBJ1-2; 9 bases align to TRBD1. The germline V gene encodes CDR1 MDHEN and CDR2 SYDVKM. This CDR3 spans 17 amino acids. With 7 bases clipped from V and 0 bases from J, the junction kept 12 bases outside the gene matches. The CDR3 loop is CASTLLPGQGSNYGYTF. CDR3 sequence (DNA): TGTGCCAGCACCCTCCTACCGGGACAGGGCTCTAACTATGGCTACACCTTC.

This clonotype was detected ten times or more. J is TRBJ2-4 and V is TRBV12-3 or TRBV12-4, with 7 bases aligning to TRBD2. The CDR3 length is 15 residues. V shed 5 bases, J shed 0 bases, and the junction held 4 bases outside the gene matches. The CDR3 loop is CASSLGGKAKNIQYF. Written as DNA, the CDR3 is TGTGCCAGCAGTCTCGGGGGGAAAGCCAAAAACATTCAGTACTTC.

This clonotype has a count of ten or more. This chain connects TRBV6-5 to TRBJ1-3; D ambiguous. V gave up 2 bases and J gave up 2 bases, with 7 bases separating them. The CDR3 length is 14 residues. Germline values: CDR1 MNHEY, CDR2 SVGAGI. DNA for the CDR3: TGTGCCAGCAGTTACACAGAGACTGGAAACACCATATATTTT. Translated: CASSYTETGNTIYF.

In its sample, this clonotype was seen many times. This chain connects TRBV7-8 to TRBJ1-3; D is uncertain. V was clipped by 3 bases and J by 4 bases, with 13 bases between them. Per germline, CDR1 SGHVS and CDR2 FQNEAQ. The CDR3 runs 15 residues. The CDR3 here is CASSLGWLRGNTIYF. CDR3 nucleotide sequence: TGTGCCAGCAGCTTGGGTTGGTTGCGGGGAAACACCATATATTTT.

Only a few counts were recorded for this clonotype. The chain uses TRBV20-1 and TRBJ2-1; 10 positions agree with TRBD2. Germline V gives CDR1 DFQATT, CDR2 SNEGSKA (reference sequence). The V segment lost 5 bases and the J segment 3 bases; nucleotides outside the gene matches: 10. This CDR3 region has 16 residues. The CDR3 spells CSALGVAGGLYNEQFF. The CDR3 DNA reads as TGCAGTGCTTTGGGAGTAGCGGGGGGCCTCTACAATGAGCAGTTCTTC.

This clonotype was observed many times. The chain combines TRBV30 with TRBJ2-7; TRBD1 matches 7 bases. The CDR3 runs to 13 residues. Looked up from germline, CDR1 is GTSNPN and CDR2 is SVGIG (reference sequence). Trimming cost V 1 base and J 2 bases; bases outside gene matches: 2. This CDR3 is CAWSGDRTYEQYF. The DNA of the CDR3 is TGTGCCTGGAGTGGGGACAGAACCTACGAGCAGTACTTC.

This clonotype was seen ten or more times. V usage is TRBV5-1 and J usage is TRBJ2-5; D is ambiguous. The V gene's germline CDR1 is SGHRS and CDR2 YFSETQ. This CDR3 contains 13 residues. The V and J ends lost 5 bases and 1 base respectively, with 9 bases between them. The CDR3 DNA is TGCGCCAGCAGAAGGGCAGTCCAAGAGACCCAGTACTTC. This translates into CASRRAVQETQYF.

In this sample, this clonotype turned up many times. The V and J genes are TRBV9 and TRBJ2-1, with D perhaps TRBD1 (5 bases). Trimming cost V 3 bases and J 6 bases, with 13 bases left between them. The CDR3 spans 14 residues. The germline V gene has CDR1 SGDLS and CDR2 YYNGEE. The CDR3 DNA reads TGTGCCAGCAGCGGGTCGACAGTGGCCAATGAGCAGTTCTTC. Amino acid sequence: CASSGSTVANEQFF.

This clonotype was picked up many times. The gene calls are TRBV18 and TRBJ1-5, with D possibly matching TRBD1 (6 bases). Germline assignment: CDR1 KGHSH and CDR2 LQKENI. CDR3 length: 15 amino acids. The V end lost 3 bases, the J end lost 0 bases, and 9 bases lay between the germline ends. The CDR3 region has the DNA TGTGCCAGCTCACCCGGGACAAATAGCAATCAGCCCCAGCATTTT. Amino acids: CASSPGTNSNQPQHF. Full variable domain (missing parts from reference TRBV18 and TRBJ1-5): NAGVMQNPRHLVRRRGQEARLRCSPMKGHSHVYWYRQLPEEGLKFMVYLQKENIIDESGMPKERFSAEFPKEGPSILRIQQVVRGDSAAYFCASSPGTNSNQPQHFGDGTRLSIL.

In its sample, this clonotype was seen many times. The rearrangement links TRBV5-1 to TRBJ1-4; possibly TRBD1 for D (5 bases). Germline V lookup: CDR1 SGHRS, CDR2 YFSETQ. CDR3 size: 15 residues. The V gene lost 0 bases and the J gene lost 3 bases, with 9 bases spanning the gap. The CDR3: CASSLAGASNEKLFF. The CDR3 DNA is TGCGCCAGCAGCTTGGCCGGGGCGTCTAATGAAAAACTGTTTTTT.

The V call is TRBV20-1, the J call TRBJ2-7; D perhaps matches TRBD2 (5 bases). CDR1 and CDR2 (germline): DFQATT, SNEGSKA (reference sequence). This CDR3 is 14 amino acids long. Deletions cut 7 bases from V and 3 bases from J, with 19 bases between. The CDR3 bases are TGCAGTGTTTGTGATCCGGGAAAGGGCTACGAGCAGTACTTC. Translated: CSVCDPGKGYEQYF.

This clonotype was recorded many times. The V and J genes are TRBV20-1 and TRBJ1-1, with a tentative D call TRBD1 (5 bases). Between the trimmed V and J ends, which lost 1 base and 0 bases, there was a span of 9 bases. The length of the CDR3 is 14 residues. CDR1 is DFQATT and CDR2 is SNEGSKA in the germline V gene (reference sequence). CDR3 DNA sequence: TGCAGTGCTAGAGTGTCAGGGCTGAACACTGAAGCTTTCTTT. Residues: CSARVSGLNTEAFF.

This clonotype was counted only a few times. The chain joins TRBV10-3 to TRBJ1-1; possibly TRBD1 for D (5 bases). There are 15 residues in the CDR3. Trimming shortened V by 0 bases and J by 1 base, and 9 bases separated the two germline ends. In germline, CDR1 is ENHRY, CDR2 SYGVKD. The CDR3 region is CAISESGTGNTEAFF. DNA of the CDR3: TGTGCCATCAGTGAGTCGGGGACGGGGAACACTGAAGCTTTCTTT.

This clonotype came up many times. The chain carries TRBV20-1 and TRBJ1-2; D uncertain. The germline V gene encodes CDR1 DFQATT and CDR2 SNEGSKA (reference sequence). This CDR3 spans 15 amino acids. V gave up 1 base and J gave up 4 bases, with 16 bases separating them. As DNA, the CDR3 is TGCAGTGCTAGAGGCACCGGGCCCCCGGGCTATGGCTACACCTTC. As protein: CSARGTGPPGYGYTF.

This chain connects TRBV5-1 to TRBJ2-1, with a tentative D call TRBD2 (5 bases). Deletions cut 0 bases from V and 9 bases from J, with 16 bases between. Germline CDR1 SGHRS, CDR2 YFSETQ. This CDR3 has 15 residues. CDR3 sequence: CASSLVLAGLFEQFF. The CDR3 coding sequence is TGCGCCAGCAGCTTGGTTCTGGCGGGTTTGTTTGAGCAGTTCTTC. Combining the CDR3 with reference TRBV5-1 and TRBJ2-1 gives the whole variable domain KAGVTQTPRYLIKTRGQQVTLSCSPISGHRSVSWYQQTPGQGLQFLFEYFSETQRNKGNFPGRFSGRQFSNSRSEMNVSTLELGDSALYLCASSLVLAGLFEQFFGPGTRLTVL.

This clonotype has a count of ten or more. The V gene is TRBV27, the J gene TRBJ2-7; D is undetermined. The CDR3 totals 13 residues. Per germline, CDR1 MNHEY and CDR2 SMNVEV (reference sequence). V gave up 3 bases and J gave up 2 bases, with 8 bases separating them. CDR3 in amino acids: CASSFGLPYEQYF. The DNA of the CDR3 is TGTGCCAGCAGTTTTGGGCTTCCCTACGAGCAGTACTTC.

In this sample, this clonotype turned up many times. V and J are TRBV20-1 and TRBJ2-7; D is ambiguous. The V and J ends lost 0 bases and 4 bases respectively, with 13 bases between them. Germline V gene data show CDR1 as DFQATT and CDR2 as SNEGSKA (reference sequence). This CDR3 region has 14 residues. CDR3 in amino acids: CSARDVQANYEQYF. The CDR3 DNA reads TGCAGTGCTAGAGATGTTCAGGCTAATTACGAGCAGTACTTC.

This clonotype was counted ten times or more. This sequence joins TRBV29-1 and TRBJ1-1; the match to TRBD1 covers 9 bases. V trimming: 6 bases; J trimming: 5 bases; junction bases outside the gene matches: 7. CDR1 is SQVTM, CDR2 ANQGSEA, per germline. The CDR3 consists of 13 residues. The CDR3 loop reads CSVLTGGLTEAFF. CDR3 nucleotide sequence: TGCAGCGTACTCACAGGGGGCCTGACTGAAGCTTTCTTT. The whole variable domain, filled in from reference TRBV29-1 and TRBJ1-1, reads SAVISQKPSRDICQRGTSLTIQCQVDSQVTMMFWYRQQPGQSLTLIATANQGSEATYESGFVIDKFPISRPNLTFSTLTVSNMSPEDSSIYLCSVLTGGLTEAFFGQGTRLTVV.

There are many counts of this clonotype. An end of the junction does not agree with germline; a read error may underlie this. The gene calls are TRBV3-1 and TRBJ2-1; D is perhaps TRBD2 (5 bases). The length of the CDR3 is 12 residues. CDR1 LGHDT and CDR2 YNNKEL come from the germline V gene (reference sequence). The CDR3 coding sequence is TGTGCCAGCAGCCAAGGATACGGGGTAATGATCTTC. It specifies CASSQGYGVMIF.

This clonotype came up many times. V gene TRBV4-2 combines with J gene TRBJ1-6; D is possibly TRBD1 (5 bases). The CDR3 is 14 amino acids. V lost 0 bases, J lost 7 bases, and 7 bases lay in between. CDR1 and CDR2 from the germline V gene are LGHNA and YNFKEQ. CDR3 nucleotide sequence: TGTGCCAGCAGCCAAGATCCAGGGAATTCACCCCTCCACTTT. Amino acid sequence: CASSQDPGNSPLHF.

This clonotype has at least ten counts. CDR3 amino acids: CSARDGGFGAGGGDTQYF. DNA for the CDR3: TGCAGTGCTAGAGATGGTGGCTTTGGAGCGGGGGGGGGAGATACGCAGTATTTT. The rearrangement joins TRBV20-1 to TRBJ2-3, with TRBD2 matching 10 bases. The CDR3 runs to 18 residues. Germline V gene data show CDR1 as DFQATT and CDR2 as SNEGSKA (reference sequence). After removal of 0 bases from V and 5 bases from J, the junction contained 14 bases not matched to a gene.